These 7 T cell receptor beta chains came from one sample sequenced in a study of cytomegalovirus exposure and HLA in healthy donors. Vbeta (60) and Jbeta (13) primers were used in the PCR. Assay used: immunoSEQ multiplex PCR; TCRdb lists only in-frame clones, some missing. The sample gives 200,000 to 250,000 clones, roughly 89% of which show up once; about 1% is in the top ten. Sample: PBMCs. Receptors originate from a woman aged 18-29 years in good health and CMV-seronegative.

The V call is TRBV7-9, the J call TRBJ2-5; D might be TRBD1 (5 bases). Gene TRBJ2-7 matches the end of the DNA better, so the J call may be wrong. This CDR3 spans 14 amino acids. Per the germline V gene, CDR1 is SEHNR and CDR2 is FQNEAQ (reference sequence). The CDR3 DNA reads as TGTGCCAGCAGCCCCAGGGTTTCCTCCTACGAGCAGTACTTC. Amino acid sequence: CASSPRVSSYEQYF.

The chain has TRBV20-1 and TRBJ2-7; D is undetermined. Trimming removed 5 bases at V and 4 bases at J, with 9 bases between. From germline, CDR1 is DFQATT and CDR2 SNEGSKA (reference sequence). CDR3 size: 11 residues. The CDR3 sequence is CSAPRGYEQYF. The CDR3 bases are TGCAGTGCTCCAAGAGGATACGAGCAGTACTTC.

The chain has TRBV9 and TRBJ1-3; possibly TRBD1 for D (5 bases). From germline, CDR1 is SGDLS and CDR2 YYNGEE. The CDR3 extends over 14 amino acids. Trimming stripped 3 bases from V and 3 bases from J, with 10 bases between. The CDR3 here is CASSDQGGGNTIYF. Here the CDR3 DNA reads TGTGCCAGCAGCGACCAGGGTGGTGGAAACACCATATATTTT.

The V call is TRBV10-2, the J call TRBJ2-7; D might be TRBD2 (6 bases). The V gene's germline CDR1 is WSHSY and CDR2 SAAADI. There are 15 residues in the CDR3. Trimming stripped 5 bases from V and 3 bases from J, with 17 bases between. The CDR3 loop is CASSPGLRLLYEQYF. In DNA form, the CDR3 reads TGCGCCAGCAGTCCGGGACTCCGACTACTCTACGAGCAGTACTTC.

The chain uses TRBV5-4 and TRBJ2-6; no firm D call. There are 16 residues in the CDR3. Between the trimmed V and J ends, which lost 1 base and 0 bases, there was a span of 8 bases. Germline values: CDR1 SGHNT, CDR2 YYREEE (reference sequence). The CDR3 protein is CASSLTTSSGANVLTF. CDR3 DNA: TGTGCCAGCAGCTTGACCACAAGCTCTGGGGCCAACGTCCTGACTTTC. The whole variable domain, filled in from reference TRBV5-4 and TRBJ2-6, reads ETGVTQSPTHLIKTRGQQVTLRCSSQSGHNTVSWYQQALGQGPQFIFQYYREEENGRGNFPPRFSGLQFPNYSSELNVNALELDDSALYLCASSLTTSSGANVLTFGAGSRLTVL.

V and J are TRBV4-1 and TRBJ1-2; perhaps TRBD1 as D (5 bases). CDR1 MGHRA and CDR2 YSYEKL come from the germline V gene. The CDR3 totals 16 residues. The germline V and J ends were trimmed by 1 base and 4 bases, with 16 bases remaining between them. The chain's CDR3 is CASSQVSGPSSYGYTF. The CDR3 DNA reads as TGCGCCAGCAGCCAAGTCTCAGGGCCTTCCTCCTATGGCTACACCTTC.

The chain recombines TRBV2 with TRBJ2-1; 9 bases match TRBD1. V shed 3 bases and J 10 bases; nucleotides not matched to a gene: 10. The CDR3 loop spans 15 amino acids. The germline gives CDR1 SNHLY, CDR2 FYNNEI. The CDR3 DNA follows: TGTGCCAGCAGTGAGCCCGGGACAGGGAGTGGGGAGCAGTTCTTC. This sequence encodes CASSEPGTGSGEQFF.